The 29 T cell receptor beta chains given below trace back to one sample, sequenced in a study of cytomegalovirus exposure and HLA in healthy donors. With 60 Vbeta and 13 Jbeta primers, the PCR was carried out. Clones were read by immunoSEQ multiplex PCR, and TCRdb kept only the in-frame ones, dropping some. In the table there are about 200,000 clones, roughly 90% of which are singletons. Sequencing input: PBMCs. These receptors came from a woman aged 30 to 39 in good health and CMV-seronegative.

The V and J genes are TRBV9 and TRBJ1-5, with 7 bases matching TRBD1. The V and J ends lost 5 bases and 3 bases, in that order; junction bases with no gene match: 2. Germline V gene sequence: CDR1 SGDLS, CDR2 YYNGEE. The CDR3 is made up of 13 amino acids. CDR3 sequence reads: CASSTGVNQPQHF. CDR3 DNA sequence: TGTGCCAGCAGTACAGGGGTCAATCAGCCCCAGCATTTT.

The rearrangement links TRBV5-5 to TRBJ1-2, with D perhaps TRBD1 (5 bases). The germline V gene encodes CDR1 SGHKS and CDR2 YYEKEE (reference sequence). The CDR3 spans 15 residues. V dropped 3 bases and J dropped 6 bases, with 18 bases sitting between them. Written as DNA, the CDR3 is TGTGCCAGCAGCTGGGGGGGAGGGGTGCGAGATGGCTACACCTTC. Encoded protein: CASSWGGGVRDGYTF.

The V call is TRBV5-1, the J call TRBJ1-2; D possibly corresponds to TRBD1 (5 bases). Germline V gene sequence: CDR1 SGHRS, CDR2 YFSETQ. V was trimmed by 2 bases and J by 2 bases, leaving 10 bases between them. The CDR3 is 14 residues long. The CDR3 DNA sequence: TGCGCCAGCAGCTTCTCCGGGGGGAACTATGGCTACACCTTC. Amino acids: CASSFSGGNYGYTF. Supplemented by reference TRBV5-1 and TRBJ1-2, the full variable domain reads KAGVTQTPRYLIKTRGQQVTLSCSPISGHRSVSWYQQTPGQGLQFLFEYFSETQRNKGNFPGRFSGRQFSNSRSEMNVSTLELGDSALYLCASSFSGGNYGYTFGSGTRLTVV.

This clone appeared once. This chain connects TRBV9 to TRBJ1-1; D may be TRBD1 (5 bases). Germline CDR1 is SGDLS and CDR2 is YYNGEE. The V and J ends lost 5 bases and 7 bases respectively, with 15 bases between them. This CDR3 contains 13 residues. This CDR3 reads CASSSGVRGEAFF. The CDR3 coding sequence is TGTGCCAGCAGTTCGGGGGTACGGGGTGAAGCTTTCTTT.

This clone was seen only a few times. The CDR3 loop reads CASSGGSSYNEQFF. In DNA form, the CDR3 reads TGTGCCAGCAGCGGGGGAAGCTCCTACAATGAGCAGTTCTTC. The chain has TRBV28 and TRBJ2-1; D may be TRBD2 (6 bases). The CDR3 is 14 amino acids. Trimming took off 6 bases at V and 0 bases at J, with 9 bases between the two ends. The germline V gene encodes CDR1 MDHEN and CDR2 SYDVKM. Supplemented by reference TRBV28 and TRBJ2-1, the full variable domain reads DVKVTQSSRYLVKRTGEKVFLECVQDMDHENMFWYRQDPGLGLRLIYFSYDVKMKEKGDIPEGYSVSREKKERFSLILESASTNQTSMYLCASSGGSSYNEQFFGPGTRLTVL.

This rearrangement joins TRBV5-1 to TRBJ1-1, with 8 bases that match TRBD1. The CDR3 is made up of 13 amino acids. The germline CDR1 and CDR2 sequences are SGHRS and YFSETQ. The V gene end was trimmed by 4 bases and the J gene end by 4 bases; junction bases not matched to a gene: 3. For the CDR3, the DNA is TGCGCCAGCAGCATACAGGGGGGCACTGAAGCTTTCTTT. Translation: CASSIQGGTEAFF.

V gene TRBV29-1 combines with J gene TRBJ2-7, with 11 bases fitting TRBD1. Germline CDR1 SQVTM, CDR2 ANQGSEA. The CDR3 extends over 15 amino acids. J gave up 4 bases and V 3 bases, and 8 bases lay outside the gene matches. The CDR3 nucleotides are TGCAGCGTTGATACTGTAGGACAGGGGGCGTACGAGCAGTACTTC. Its translation is CSVDTVGQGAYEQYF.

The chain links TRBV6-1 to TRBJ1-1; a possible D gene is TRBD1 (6 bases). This CDR3 has 15 residues. Trimming removed 4 bases from V and 6 bases from J, with 18 bases in between. Germline V CDR1 and CDR2: MNHNS, SASEGT. CDR3 in DNA: TGTGCCAGCAGTGGAAGCCTGGGGGGGGCCCCTGAAGCTTTCTTT. It is translated as CASSGSLGGAPEAFF.

This rearrangement joins TRBV6-1 to TRBJ2-3, with D tentatively TRBD2 (5 bases). V was clipped by 2 bases and J by 5 bases, with 20 bases between them. The CDR3 totals 17 residues. Germline CDR1 MNHNS, CDR2 SASEGT. The CDR3 DNA is TGTGCCAGCAGTGAAACGCAGCCTGGGCTGGCGGGAGATACGCAGTATTTT. This sequence encodes CASSETQPGLAGDTQYF.

The chain joins TRBV2 to TRBJ2-1; 8 bases align to TRBD2. The CDR3 consists of 13 residues. Germline CDR1 reads SNHLY; CDR2 reads FYNNEI. V gave up 6 bases and J gave up 8 bases; unmatched junction bases: 6. The CDR3 DNA is TGTGCCAGCAGGACGGGACTAGAATATGAGCAGTTCTTC. It encodes CASRTGLEYEQFF.

Only one count was recorded for this clone. This sequence joins TRBV4-1 and TRBJ1-2, with D perhaps TRBD1 (6 bases). The CDR3 is made up of 14 amino acids. Per the germline V gene, CDR1 is MGHRA and CDR2 is YSYEKL. Trimming cost V 2 bases and J 10 bases, with 17 bases left between them. The CDR3 nucleotides read TGCGCCAGCAGCCAAACAGGGTTAAGGGGTGTCTACACCTTC. Residues: CASSQTGLRGVYTF.

This chain uses TRBV5-1 with TRBJ1-2; 8 nucleotides align to TRBD1. This CDR3 comprises 15 residues. The junction had 8 bases not matched to a gene; V was cut back by 0 bases and J by 7 bases. Germline CDR1 SGHRS, CDR2 YFSETQ. Here the CDR3 DNA reads TGCGCCAGCAGCTTGGCGCCAGGGGGCGCGGGTGGCTACACCTTC. Amino acid sequence: CASSLAPGGAGGYTF.

The V gene is TRBV27, the J gene TRBJ2-3; the D is unclear. Germline CDR1 is MNHEY and CDR2 is SMNVEV (reference sequence). The CDR3 extends over 14 amino acids. V lost 3 bases and J lost 1, with 8 bases in between. The CDR3 loop reads CASSFSRGTDTQYF. In nucleotides, the CDR3 is TGTGCCAGCAGTTTTTCTCGGGGCACAGATACGCAGTATTTT.

This sequence joins TRBV6-5 and TRBJ2-7; D is undetermined. Trimming stripped 6 bases from V and 3 bases from J, with 6 bases between. The CDR3 consists of 11 residues. Germline V gene lookup returns CDR1 MNHEY and CDR2 SVGAGI. CDR3 bases: TGTGCCAGCAGCAACATCTACGAGCAGTACTTC. Amino acids: CASSNIYEQYF.

The chain uses TRBV28 and TRBJ2-1; D might be TRBD2 (6 bases). V was cut by 9 bases and J by 3 bases, with 15 bases left in between. Looked up from germline, CDR1 is MDHEN and CDR2 is SYDVKM. The CDR3 extends over 14 amino acids. The CDR3 protein is CASEAGTRYNEQFF. Here the CDR3 DNA reads TGTGCCAGTGAGGCGGGAACACGCTACAATGAGCAGTTCTTC.

The genes are TRBV4-2 and TRBJ2-3, with 9 positions matching TRBD1. J was trimmed by 3 bases and V by 4 bases; bases with no gene match: 8. Germline V lookup: CDR1 LGHNA, CDR2 YNFKEQ. The CDR3 loop spans 16 amino acids. CDR3 region: CASSPKVGTGTDTQYF. In DNA, the CDR3 is TGTGCCAGCAGCCCCAAGGTTGGGACAGGGACAGATACGCAGTATTTT.

This chain uses TRBV10-3 with TRBJ2-1; 8 nucleotides agree with TRBD2. V gave up 0 bases and J gave up 7 bases; unmatched junction bases: 5. The CDR3 totals 15 residues. Germline assignment: CDR1 ENHRY and CDR2 SYGVKD. CDR3 region: CAISESLAGGNEQFF. CDR3 DNA sequence: TGTGCCATCAGTGAGTCCCTAGCGGGTGGGAATGAGCAGTTCTTC.

This clone was found a few times. V gene TRBV15 combines with J gene TRBJ2-7, with D perhaps TRBD2 (5 bases). The CDR3 is 12 residues long. V dropped 6 bases and J dropped 6 bases, with 12 bases sitting between them. Germline V gene sequence: CDR1 LNHNV, CDR2 YYDKDF (reference sequence). This CDR3 is CATSLRGGEQYF. DNA for the CDR3: TGTGCCACCAGTCTACGCGGAGGCGAGCAGTACTTC.

V is TRBV28 and J is TRBJ2-7, with TRBD2 matching 10 bases. The CDR3 has 15 residues. Germline CDR1 and CDR2: MDHEN and SYDVKM. The V and J ends lost 4 bases and 3 bases, in that order; junction bases with no gene match: 6. The chain's CDR3 is CASSSILAGLYEQYF. The CDR3 DNA reads TGTGCCAGCAGTTCAATACTAGCGGGACTCTACGAGCAGTACTTC. The entire variable domain, with the rest obtained from reference TRBV28 and TRBJ2-7, is as follows: DVKVTQSSRYLVKRTGEKVFLECVQDMDHENMFWYRQDPGLGLRLIYFSYDVKMKEKGDIPEGYSVSREKKERFSLILESASTNQTSMYLCASSSILAGLYEQYFGPGTRLTVT.

The rearrangement links TRBV18 to TRBJ1-1; 8 nucleotides align to TRBD1. CDR1 and CDR2 from the germline V gene are KGHSH and LQKENI. CDR3 length equals 13 residues. V gave up 5 bases and J gave up 3 bases; unmatched junction bases: 2. CDR3 loop: CASSTTGDTEAFF. The CDR3 DNA sequence: TGTGCCAGCTCAACGACAGGGGACACTGAAGCTTTCTTT. Variable domain in full (rest from reference TRBV18 and TRBJ1-1): NAGVMQNPRHLVRRRGQEARLRCSPMKGHSHVYWYRQLPEEGLKFMVYLQKENIIDESGMPKERFSAEFPKEGPSILRIQQVVRGDSAAYFCASSTTGDTEAFFGQGTRLTVV.

This chain uses TRBV28 with TRBJ2-1; 8 bases align to TRBD2. CDR3 size: 16 residues. Germline V CDR1 and CDR2: MDHEN, SYDVKM. Unmatched junction bases numbered 7, after V lost 4 bases and J lost 2 bases. The CDR3 loop is CASSSPQRGPYNEQFF. DNA of the CDR3: TGTGCCAGCAGTTCCCCCCAGCGGGGGCCCTACAATGAGCAGTTCTTC.

This clone was recorded only once. The chain recombines TRBV29-1 with TRBJ2-1; 9 bases fit TRBD2. This CDR3 region has 14 residues. Per germline, CDR1 SQVTM and CDR2 ANQGSEA. The V segment lost 7 bases and the J segment 7 bases; nucleotides outside the gene matches: 11. CDR3 amino acids: CSASFSGGWNEQFF. The CDR3 DNA reads TGCAGCGCTTCTTTTAGCGGGGGTTGGAATGAGCAGTTCTTC.

This clone has only one observation. The chain links TRBV10-3 to TRBJ2-7, with 13 bases fitting TRBD2. Germline V gene lookup returns CDR1 ENHRY and CDR2 SYGVKD. The CDR3 length is 15 residues. The V and J ends lost 7 bases and 12 bases, in that order; junction bases with no gene match: 15. CDR3 residues: CAITDRGGLAGEVYF. Here the CDR3 DNA reads TGTGCCATCACTGACAGGGGTGGACTAGCGGGGGAAGTGTACTTC.

V gene TRBV11-2 combines with J gene TRBJ2-1; 13 bases are shared with TRBD2. Losses at the gene ends were 5 bases for V and 10 bases for J; bases not matched to a gene: 8. The CDR3 consists of 15 residues. CDR1 is SGHAT, CDR2 FQNNGV, per germline. This CDR3 reads CASSQLAGGTWEQFF. The CDR3 DNA reads as TGTGCCAGCAGCCAACTAGCGGGAGGGACCTGGGAGCAGTTCTTC.

J is TRBJ2-1 and V is TRBV28; TRBD1 might be the D (7 bases). Germline CDR1 and CDR2: MDHEN and SYDVKM. The V and J ends lost 6 bases and 0 bases respectively, with 27 bases between them. The length of the CDR3 is 20 residues. DNA of the CDR3: TGTGCCAGCAGCCTCCCGGGGGACAGAAGAAGGCGAAGCTCCTACAATGAGCAGTTCTTC. This translates into CASSLPGDRRRRSSYNEQFF.

The chain joins TRBV30 to TRBJ2-1, with 8 bases aligning to TRBD2. V was pared by 2 bases and J by 6 bases, with 3 bases of the junction left unmatched. CDR1 and CDR2 (germline): GTSNPN, SVGIG (reference sequence). This CDR3 spans 13 amino acids. CDR3 sequence: CAWSRGTSNEQFF. The CDR3 coding sequence is TGTGCCTGGAGTCGGGGGACTAGCAATGAGCAGTTCTTC. The full variable domain, in which reference TRBV30 and TRBJ2-1 provide the parts outside the CDR3, is SQTIHQWPATLVQPVGSPLSLECTVEGTSNPNLYWYRQAAGRGLQLLFYSVGIGQISSEVPQNLSASRPQDRQFILSSKKLLLSDSGFYLCAWSRGTSNEQFFGPGTRLTVL.

The chain couples TRBV6-1 to TRBJ2-5; maybe TRBD1 (6 bases). The V gene lost 2 bases and the J gene lost 4 bases, with 14 bases spanning the gap. CDR1 and CDR2 (germline): MNHNS, SASEGT. This CDR3 has 15 amino acids. The CDR3 sequence: CASSERYQGRETQYF. The CDR3 DNA sequence: TGTGCCAGCAGTGAAAGGTATCAGGGGAGAGAGACCCAGTACTTC.

The CDR3: CATPWGAGNTIYF. CDR3 bases: TGTGCCACCCCCTGGGGGGCTGGAAACACCATATATTTT. The chain is built from TRBV15 and TRBJ1-3, with D tentatively TRBD1 (5 bases). The V gene lost 8 bases and the J gene lost 2 bases, with 10 bases spanning the gap. Germline CDR1 LNHNV, CDR2 YYDKDF (reference sequence). The CDR3 length is 13 residues.

This clone is a singleton in its sample. V usage is TRBV4-1 and J usage is TRBJ1-5; D gene ambiguous. This CDR3 comprises 15 residues. Germline lookup yields CDR1 MGHRA and CDR2 YSYEKL. Trimming removed 0 bases from V and 7 bases from J, with 13 bases in between. CDR3 bases: TGCGCCAGCAGCCAAGATTCGGCTAGCTGGCAGCCCCAGCATTTT. It encodes CASSQDSASWQPQHF.